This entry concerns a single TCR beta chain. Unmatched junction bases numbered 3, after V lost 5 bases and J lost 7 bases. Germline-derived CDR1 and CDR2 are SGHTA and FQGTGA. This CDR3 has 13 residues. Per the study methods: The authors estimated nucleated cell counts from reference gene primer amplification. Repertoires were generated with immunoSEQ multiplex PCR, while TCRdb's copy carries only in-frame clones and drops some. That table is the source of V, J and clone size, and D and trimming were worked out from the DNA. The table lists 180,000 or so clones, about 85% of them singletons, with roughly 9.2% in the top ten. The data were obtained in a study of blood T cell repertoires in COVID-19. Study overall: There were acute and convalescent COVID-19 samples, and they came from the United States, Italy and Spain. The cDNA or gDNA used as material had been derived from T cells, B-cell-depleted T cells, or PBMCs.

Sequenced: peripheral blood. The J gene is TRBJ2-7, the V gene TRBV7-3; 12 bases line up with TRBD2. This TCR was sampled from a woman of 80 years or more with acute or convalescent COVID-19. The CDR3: CASSIGTSGEQYF. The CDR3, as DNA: TGTGCCAGCAGCATCGGGACTAGCGGGGAGCAGTACTTC. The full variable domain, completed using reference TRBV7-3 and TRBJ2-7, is GAGVSQTPSNKVTEKGKYVELRCDPISGHTALYWYRQSLGQGPEFLIYFQGTGAADDSGLPNDRFFAVRPEGSVSTLKIQRTERGDSAVYLCASSIGTSGEQYFGPGTRLTVT.